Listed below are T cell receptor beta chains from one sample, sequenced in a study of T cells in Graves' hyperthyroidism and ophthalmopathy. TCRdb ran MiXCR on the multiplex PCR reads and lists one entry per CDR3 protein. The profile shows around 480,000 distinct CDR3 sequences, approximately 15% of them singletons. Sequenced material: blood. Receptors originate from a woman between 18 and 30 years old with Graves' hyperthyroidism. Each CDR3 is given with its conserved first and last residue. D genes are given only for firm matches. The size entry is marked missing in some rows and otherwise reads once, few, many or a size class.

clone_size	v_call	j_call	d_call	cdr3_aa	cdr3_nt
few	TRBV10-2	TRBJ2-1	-	CASNNYNEQFF	TGCGCCAGCAATAACTACAATGAGCAGTTCTTC
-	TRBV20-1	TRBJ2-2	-	CSARPPSTGELFF	TGCAGTGCTAGACCGCCATCCACCGGGGAGCTGTTTTTT
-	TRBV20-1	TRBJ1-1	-	CSCLTEHTEAFF	TGCAGCTGTTTAACGGAACACACTGAAGCTTTCTTT
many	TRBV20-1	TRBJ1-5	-	CSARELGGGQPQHF	TGCAGTGCTAGAGAGTTGGGAGGTGGTCAGCCCCAGCATTTT
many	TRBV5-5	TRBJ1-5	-	CASSFEGRQPQHF	TGTGCCAGCAGCTTTGAGGGGCGTCAGCCCCAGCATTTT
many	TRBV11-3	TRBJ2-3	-	CASSRDSDTSTDTQYF	TGTGCCAGCAGCCGCGACAGCGATACTAGCACAGATACGCAGTATTTT
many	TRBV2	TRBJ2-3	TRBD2	CASGPRSGSDTQYF	TGTGCCAGCGGGCCTCGAAGCGGGAGTGATACGCAGTATTTT
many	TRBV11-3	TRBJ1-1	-	CASSLRWVSTEAFF	TGTGCCAGCAGCCTCCGGTGGGTTAGCACTGAAGCTTTCTTT
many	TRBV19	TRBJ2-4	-	CASSSALVVGNIQYF	TGTGCCAGTAGTTCTGCCTTGGTTGTGGGAAACATTCAGTACTTC
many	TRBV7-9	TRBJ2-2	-	CASSLPGVTNTGELFF	TGTGCCAGCAGCTTACCAGGGGTCACGAACACCGGGGAGCTGTTTTTT
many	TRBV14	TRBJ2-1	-	CASSQYASWEQFF	TGTGCCAGCAGCCAGTACGCTTCGTGGGAGCAGTTCTTC
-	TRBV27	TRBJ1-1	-	CASSLSGVVNTEAFF	TGTGCCAGCAGTTTATCCGGGGTAGTGAACACTGAAGCTTTCTTT
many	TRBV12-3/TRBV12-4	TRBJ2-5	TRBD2	CASRPSGLAGDQYF	TGTGCCAGCAGACCTTCCGGGCTAGCGGGAGACCAGTACTTC
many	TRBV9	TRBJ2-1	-	CASSVGVNSYNEQFF	TGTGCCAGCAGCGTTGGCGTTAACTCCTACAATGAGCAGTTCTTC
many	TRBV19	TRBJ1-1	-	CASSNAKSRNTEAFF	TGTGCCAGTAGTAACGCGAAATCGAGAAACACTGAAGCTTTCTTT
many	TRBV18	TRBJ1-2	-	CASSHETIDYGYTF	TGTGCCAGCTCACACGAGACAATTGACTATGGCTACACCTTC
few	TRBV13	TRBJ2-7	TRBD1	CASSASGTGGHEQYF	TGTGCCAGCAGCGCCTCCGGGACAGGGGGCCACGAGCAGTACTTC
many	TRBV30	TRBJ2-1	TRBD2	CAWSLGLAGDHNEQFF	TGTGCCTGGAGCCTTGGGCTAGCGGGGGACCACAATGAGCAGTTCTTC
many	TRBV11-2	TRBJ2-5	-	CASSEVHDQPYGTQYF	TGTGCCAGCAGTGAGGTTCACGACCAGCCTTACGGGACCCAGTACTTC
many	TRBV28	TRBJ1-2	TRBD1	CASSHRGSHYGYTF	TGTGCCAGCAGTCACAGGGGATCCCACTATGGCTACACCTTC
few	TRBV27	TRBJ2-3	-	CTSSFNTDTQYF	TGTACCAGCAGTTTTAACACAGATACGCAGTATTTT
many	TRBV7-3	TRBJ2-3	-	CASSLNGAQDTQYF	TGTGCCAGCAGCTTAAACGGAGCCCAGGATACGCAGTATTTT
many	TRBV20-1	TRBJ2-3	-	CSASQSTDTQYF	TGCAGTGCTAGCCAAAGCACAGATACGCAGTATTTT
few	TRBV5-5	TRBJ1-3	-	CASSLAPFQGNTIYF	TGTGCCAGCAGCTTGGCTCCATTTCAGGGAAACACCATATATTTT
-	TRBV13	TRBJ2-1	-	CASSLRFGPEYNEQFF	TGTGCCAGCAGCTTAAGGTTCGGACCCGAATACAATGAGCAGTTCTTC
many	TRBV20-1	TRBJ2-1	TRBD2	CSARDLREGLDEQFF	TGCAGTGCTAGAGATCTCCGGGAGGGCCTAGATGAGCAGTTCTTC
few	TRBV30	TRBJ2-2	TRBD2	CAWSSLPWGRVTGELFF	TGTGCCTGGAGCTCCCTCCCTTGGGGGAGGGTCACCGGGGAGCTGTTTTTT
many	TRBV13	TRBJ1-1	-	CASSGTANTEAFF	TGTGCCAGCAGCGGAACAGCTAACACTGAAGCTTTCTTT
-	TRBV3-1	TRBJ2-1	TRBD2	CASSLVVRLAGVSWYNEQFF	TGTGCCAGCAGCCTAGTCGTGCGCCTAGCGGGAGTAAGTTGGTACAATGAGCAGTTCTTC
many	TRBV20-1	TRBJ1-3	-	CSARAGGVGNTIYF	TGCAGTGCTAGAGCTGGGGGGGTTGGAAACACCATATATTTT
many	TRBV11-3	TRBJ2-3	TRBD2	CASSPGLDTDTQYF	TGTGCCAGCAGCCCGGGACTAGACACAGATACGCAGTATTTT
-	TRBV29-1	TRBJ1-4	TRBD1	CSVVGMDRGEKLFF	TGCAGCGTTGTGGGGATGGACAGGGGTGAAAAACTGTTTTTT
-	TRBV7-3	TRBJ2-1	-	CASSLTDDEQFF	TGTGCCAGCAGCTTAACTGATGATGAGCAGTTCTTC
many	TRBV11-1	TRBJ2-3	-	CASSLTIGIPTDTQYF	TGTGCCAGCAGCTTAACAATAGGGATTCCCACAGATACGCAGTATTTT
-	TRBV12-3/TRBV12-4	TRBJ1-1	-	CASSPLAANTEAFF	TGTGCCAGCAGTCCCCTCGCAGCGAACACTGAAGCTTTCTTT
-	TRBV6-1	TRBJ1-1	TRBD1	CATGGTGQSAFF	TGTGCCACTGGGGGAACGGGACAGTCAGCTTTCTTT
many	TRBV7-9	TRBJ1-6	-	CASSLGGQSALHF	TGTGCCAGCAGCTTAGGCGGACAGTCCGCCCTCCACTTT
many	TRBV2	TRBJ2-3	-	CASTIDSEADTQYF	TGTGCCTCAACGATAGATAGCGAGGCAGATACGCAGTATTTT
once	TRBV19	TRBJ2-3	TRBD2	CASGPLGGSITDTQYF	TGTGCCAGTGGCCCCCTGGGCGGGAGTATAACAGATACGCAGTATTTT
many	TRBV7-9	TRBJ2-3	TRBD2	CASSLRYSGSGYTQYF	TGTGCCAGCAGCTTACGGTATAGCGGGAGTGGATATACGCAGTATTTT
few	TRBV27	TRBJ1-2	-	CASRSPGAGVGYTF	TGTGCCAGCAGGTCCCCGGGCGCAGGGGTGGGCTACACCTTC
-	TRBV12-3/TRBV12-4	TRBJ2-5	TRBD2	CASSLYVSGTKETQYF	TGTGCCAGCAGTTTATATGTTAGCGGGACAAAGGAGACCCAGTACTTC
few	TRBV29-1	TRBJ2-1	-	CSVEDRGRRSSYNEQFF	TGCAGCGTTGAAGATCGAGGCAGAAGGAGCTCCTACAATGAGCAGTTCTTC
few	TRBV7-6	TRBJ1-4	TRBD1	CASSPRTGVTNEKLFF	TGTGCCAGCAGCCCGCGGACAGGGGTAACTAATGAAAAACTGTTTTTT
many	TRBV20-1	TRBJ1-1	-	CSAREGGAGEAFF	TGCAGTGCTAGAGAAGGGGGGGCGGGTGAAGCTTTCTTT
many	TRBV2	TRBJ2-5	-	CASSEGETQYF	TGTGCCAGCAGTGAGGGGGAGACCCAGTACTTC